The present entry profiles one TCR beta chain with its context. Antigen: not known. In germline, CDR1 is MNHEY, CDR2 SMNVEV (reference sequence). V shed 7 bases and J shed 3 bases, with 30 bases lying between them. This CDR3 spans 19 amino acids. A multiplex PCR was run with 60 Vbeta primers and 13 Jbeta primers. The data were produced by immunoSEQ multiplex PCR, yet TCRdb's version contains in-frame clones alone and is incomplete. The sample yields 70,000 to 90,000 clones, roughly 77% seen once. The sample belongs to a study of cytomegalovirus exposure and HLA in healthy donors. Study details: Among over 300 genotyped donors, around 81% fell in the Caucasian-associated ancestry cluster. Study-wide results and caveats: Researchers reportedly found TCR beta sequences accurately predicted most subjects' HLA-A and HLA-B alleles.

The chain carries TRBV27 and TRBJ1-1; maybe TRBD1 (6 bases). The sequenced sample consisted of PBMCs. The sequence came from a man aged 40-49 years in good health and CMV-seronegative. CDR3 sequence (DNA): TGTGCCAGCACTTTCCAGGTATTCAGGGGCCCACGAGGGGACACTGAAGCTTTCTTT. This sequence encodes CASTFQVFRGPRGDTEAFF.